These 14 T cell receptor beta chains originate from one sample sequenced in a study of T cells in Graves' hyperthyroidism and ophthalmopathy. The source material, RNA transcripts, was used to amplify TCR beta CDR3 regions. Carried out on the TCR CDR3, a first-round RT-PCR used the HTBI primer set. One entry per CDR3 protein results from TCRdb running MiXCR on the multiplex PCR reads. The sample includes about 380,000 distinct CDR3 sequences, approximately 17% of them seen just once. The sequenced material came from blood. These receptors all come from a man between 18 and 35 years old with Graves' ophthalmopathy.

The rearrangement joins TRBV3-1 to TRBJ1-1; the D gene is possibly TRBD1 (5 bases). V was pared by 3 bases and J by 5 bases, with 10 bases between. Germline V lookup: CDR1 LGHDT, CDR2 YNNKEL (reference sequence). The CDR3 length is 13 residues. The CDR3 DNA is TGTGCCAGCAGCCATGGGGGGAGGACTGAAGCTTTCTTT. Translated, it gives CASSHGGRTEAFF.

The table lists this clonotype with many counts. The V gene is TRBV12-3 or TRBV12-4, the J gene TRBJ2-2; 9 bases are shared with TRBD2. The CDR3 runs 17 residues. V was clipped by 5 bases and J by 3 bases; unmatched bases: 10. For the CDR3, the DNA is TGTGCCAGCAGTCCCCGAGGTGCGGGGGGGTACACCGGGGAGCTGTTTTTT. Its protein product is CASSPRGAGGYTGELFF.

This sequence joins TRBV19 and TRBJ1-5; no firm D call. Trimming cost V 0 bases and J 0 bases, with 6 bases left between them. CDR1 and CDR2 (germline): LNHDA, SQIVND (reference sequence). The CDR3 sequence is 15 residues long. DNA of the CDR3: TGTGCCAGTAGTATAGATGGGGATAGCAATCAGCCCCAGCATTTT. Translated: CASSIDGDSNQPQHF. Combining the CDR3 with reference TRBV19 and TRBJ1-5 gives the whole variable domain DGGITQSPKYLFRKEGQNVTLSCEQNLNHDAMYWYRQDPGQGLRLIYYSQIVNDFQKGDIAEGYSVSREKKESFPLTVTSAQKNPTAFYLCASSIDGDSNQPQHFGDGTRLSIL.

This clonotype was recorded a few times. This chain uses TRBV20-1 with TRBJ1-5; the match to TRBD1 covers 7 bases. The CDR3 runs to 14 residues. V dropped 6 bases and J dropped 6; count of bases not matched to a gene: 11. Germline loops: CDR1 DFQATT, CDR2 SNEGSKA (reference sequence). The CDR3 DNA is TGCAGTGCAGGTGAACAGGGGCTGGGTCAGCCCCAGCATTTT. Amino acid sequence: CSAGEQGLGQPQHF.

This clonotype was counted many times. CDR3 protein: CASSQDYREGYGYTF. CDR3 bases: TGTGCCAGCAGCCAAGATTACAGGGAGGGCTATGGCTACACCTTC. The chain couples TRBV3-1 to TRBJ1-2, with D perhaps TRBD1 (6 bases). CDR1 is LGHDT and CDR2 is YNNKEL in the germline V gene (reference sequence). The CDR3 is 15 residues long. The V end was cut by 0 bases, the J end by 4 bases, with 12 bases between.

This clonotype was picked up many times. The chain is built from TRBV12-3 or TRBV12-4 and TRBJ1-1, with 8 bases lining up with TRBD1. With 2 bases clipped from V and 6 bases from J, the junction kept 11 bases outside the gene matches. CDR3 length equals 16 residues. CDR3 region: CASSLRRTGWDAEAFF. The CDR3, as DNA: TGTGCCAGCAGTTTACGGCGGACAGGGTGGGACGCTGAAGCTTTCTTT.

This clonotype occurred many times. The CDR3 reads CASSLGEGQRVQPQHF. CDR3 DNA: TGTGCCAGCAGCTTAGGTGAGGGACAGAGGGTACAGCCCCAGCATTTT. This sequence joins TRBV7-8 and TRBJ1-5; TRBD1 matches 7 bases. CDR1 and CDR2 (germline): SGHVS, FQNEAQ. The ends lost 1 base at V and 7 bases at J; junction bases unmatched: 10. The CDR3 has 16 amino acids. The full variable domain, its missing parts supplied by reference TRBV7-8 and TRBJ1-5, is GAGVSQSPRYKVAKRGQDVALRCDPISGHVSLFWYQQALGQGPEFLTYFQNEAQLDKSGLPSDRFFAERPEGSVSTLKIQRTQQEDSAVYLCASSLGEGQRVQPQHFGDGTRLSIL.

This clonotype came up many times. The V and J genes are TRBV2 and TRBJ1-3; D call uncertain. The length of the CDR3 is 14 residues. Trimming removed 1 base at V and 0 bases at J, with 4 bases between. Germline assignment: CDR1 SNHLY and CDR2 FYNNEI. The CDR3 DNA sequence: TGTGCCAGCAGTGAAGGAAGCTCTGGAAACACCATATATTTT. It is translated as CASSEGSSGNTIYF. The whole variable domain, remainder taken from reference TRBV2 and TRBJ1-3, is EPEVTQTPSHQVTQMGQEVILRCVPISNHLYFYWYRQILGQKVEFLVSFYNNEISEKSEIFDDQFSVERPDGSNFTLKIRSTKLEDSAMYFCASSEGSSGNTIYFGEGSWLTVV.

The chain joins TRBV7-9 to TRBJ2-7; D perhaps matches TRBD1 (8 bases). Looked up from germline, CDR1 is SEHNR and CDR2 is FQNEAQ (reference sequence). The V and J ends lost 5 bases and 0 bases respectively, with 23 bases between them. This CDR3 comprises 18 residues. Here the CDR3 DNA reads TGTGCCAGCAGCCAACCGAGCGGGACAGGACTGAGCTCCTACGAGCAGTACTTC. Protein product: CASSQPSGTGLSSYEQYF.

The chain recombines TRBV11-2 with TRBJ1-5, with D unclear. Germline lookup yields CDR1 SGHAT and CDR2 FQNNGV. The CDR3 consists of 13 residues. V dropped 5 bases and J dropped 5 bases, with 10 bases sitting between them. CDR3 sequence: CASSQSTDQPQHF. CDR3 in DNA: TGTGCCAGCAGCCAATCAACAGATCAGCCCCAGCATTTT.

The genes are TRBV24-1 and TRBJ2-5; TRBD2 aligns across 14 bases. From germline, CDR1 is KGHDR and CDR2 SFDVKD. CDR3 length: 18 residues. J lost 3 bases, V lost 5 bases, and 10 bases had no gene match. CDR3 coding DNA: TGTGCCACCAGTGGAGGGACTAGCGGGAGTTGGAGTGAAGAGACCCAGTACTTC. It yields the protein CATSGGTSGSWSEETQYF.

As to this clonotype: Since a much larger clone is just one base distant, this may be a read error. V gene TRBV6-9 combines with J gene TRBJ2-5; D perhaps matches TRBD2 (5 bases). Trimming removed 3 bases from V and 4 bases from J, with 18 bases in between. The CDR3 has 16 residues. Germline V gives CDR1 MNHGY, CDR2 SVAAGI. The CDR3 DNA reads as TGTGCCAGCAGTTACAACTTAACGGGGTCGAGAGAGACCCAGTACTTC. It yields the protein CASSYNLTGSRETQYF.

Many counts were recorded for this clonotype. V is TRBV11-2 and J is TRBJ2-1; D possibly uses TRBD1 or TRBD2 (5 bases each). This CDR3 contains 13 residues. The germline gives CDR1 SGHAT, CDR2 FQNNGV. Trimming left V 6 bases short and J 4 bases short, with 10 bases between. The CDR3 DNA reads as TGTGCCAGCAGTTGGGGACGATACAATGAGCAGTTCTTC. It is translated as CASSWGRYNEQFF.

The genes are TRBV20-1 and TRBJ1-2; D is perhaps TRBD1 (5 bases). The V gene's germline CDR1 is DFQATT and CDR2 SNEGSKA (reference sequence). CDR3 length equals 12 residues. V was pared by 6 bases and J by 6 bases, with 14 bases between. CDR3 residues: CSARALSHGYTF. As DNA, the CDR3 is TGCAGTGCCAGGGCCCTTTCACATGGCTACACCTTC.